This passage covers 18 T cell receptor beta chains from one sample sequenced in a study of T cells in Graves' hyperthyroidism and ophthalmopathy. Amplification of TCR beta CDR3 regions was performed using RNA transcripts as template. The HTBI primer set was used in a first-round RT-PCR of the TCR CDR3. TCRdb called the multiplex PCR reads again in MiXCR, with one record for every CDR3 protein. The sample includes about 480,000 distinct CDR3 sequences, less than 25% of them seen just once. Material: blood. All receptors derive from a woman aged 25 to 39 with Graves' ophthalmopathy.

This clonotype was recorded many times. The chain uses TRBV19 and TRBJ2-7; the D gene is possibly TRBD1 (5 bases). The CDR3 loop spans 14 amino acids. V was cut by 5 bases and J by 4 bases, with 15 bases left in between. Germline CDR1 LNHDA, CDR2 SQIVND (reference sequence). This chain's CDR3 is CASSEQGRLYEQYF. The DNA for the CDR3 is TGTGCCAGTAGTGAGCAGGGTCGGCTTTACGAGCAGTACTTC.

This clonotype was picked up many times. V and J are TRBV28 and TRBJ2-7; no firm D call. CDR1 MDHEN and CDR2 SYDVKM come from the germline V gene. The CDR3 consists of 16 residues. Trimming stripped 5 bases from V and 1 base from J, with 18 bases between. CDR3 amino acids: CASSLDGLKRSYEQYF. The CDR3 nucleotides are TGTGCCAGCAGTCTAGACGGCCTAAAAAGATCCTACGAGCAGTACTTC.

The CDR3 DNA reads as TGTGCCAGCAGTTCCCGGACTAGCGGGAGACCCACCGGGGTGACCGGGGAGCTGTTTTTT. Encoded protein: CASSSRTSGRPTGVTGELFF. The chain combines TRBV27 with TRBJ2-2; 13 bases map to TRBD2. The CDR3 consists of 20 residues. The germline gives CDR1 MNHEY, CDR2 SMNVEV (reference sequence). V trimming: 4 bases; J trimming: 5 bases; junction bases outside the gene matches: 16.

This clonotype was found many times. The chain couples TRBV24-1 to TRBJ2-7, with a possible D match to TRBD1 (6 bases). With 6 bases removed from V and 0 bases from J, the gap between germline ends came to 8 bases. The CDR3 spans 13 residues. From germline, CDR1 is KGHDR and CDR2 SFDVKD. The CDR3 loop is CATSRGNSYEQYF. The CDR3 DNA is TGTGCCACCAGTAGGGGGAACTCCTACGAGCAGTACTTC.

This clonotype was detected many times. The chain couples TRBV19 to TRBJ2-7; no clear D. The CDR3 extends over 13 amino acids. Looked up from germline, CDR1 is LNHDA and CDR2 is SQIVND (reference sequence). The V and J ends lost 5 bases and 3 bases respectively, with 11 bases between them. CDR3: CASSAHGDYEQYF. The CDR3 DNA reads TGTGCCAGTAGTGCCCATGGGGACTACGAGCAGTACTTC.

The table lists this clonotype with many counts. This chain's CDR3 is CASSYSFGEASEQYF. CDR3 sequence (DNA): TGTGCCAGCAGTTACTCGTTCGGGGAGGCAAGCGAGCAGTACTTC. The genes are TRBV6-5 and TRBJ2-7; TRBD2 might be the D (6 bases). The V end lost 0 bases, the J end lost 6 bases, and 15 bases lay between the germline ends. This CDR3 has 15 residues. Germline CDR1 is MNHEY and CDR2 is SVGAGI.

The chain couples TRBV12-3 or TRBV12-4 to TRBJ1-1; perhaps TRBD1 as D (6 bases). This CDR3 contains 13 residues. Between the trimmed V and J ends, which lost 5 bases and 7 bases, there was a span of 14 bases. CDR3 in DNA: TGTGCCAGCAGTACTTCAGGGGCGGTTGAAGCTTTCTTT. Protein: CASSTSGAVEAFF.

The V gene is TRBV11-2, the J gene TRBJ2-2; D is ambiguous. V dropped 0 bases and J dropped 6 bases, with 8 bases sitting between them. The germline V gene encodes CDR1 SGHAT and CDR2 FQNNGV. The CDR3 loop spans 14 amino acids. CDR3 region: CASSLDRFAGELFF. The CDR3 nucleotides are TGTGCCAGCAGCTTAGACAGGTTCGCCGGGGAGCTGTTTTTT.

This clonotype was counted many times. The conserved closing phenylalanine or tryptophan is absent in this CDR3, likely reflecting a read error. This chain connects TRBV6-2 or TRBV6-3 to TRBJ2-7; weak D call: TRBD1 (6 bases). V was shortened by 9 bases and J by 3 bases, with 15 bases between the two germline ends. The CDR3 contains 13 residues. The germline V gene has CDR1 MNHEY and CDR2 SVGEGT. Here the CDR3 DNA reads TGTGCCAGTCGTGGACAGACACACTACGAGCAGTACCTC. Translation: CASRGQTHYEQYL.

The chain carries TRBV5-1 and TRBJ1-1, with D possibly being TRBD1 (6 bases). Per the germline V gene, CDR1 is SGHRS and CDR2 is YFSETQ. V was cut by 0 bases and J by 1 base, with 13 bases left in between. The CDR3 sequence is 16 residues long. The CDR3 DNA reads as TGCGCCAGCAGCTTGGAAGCCGGGACAAGGAACACTGAAGCTTTCTTT. The encoded protein is CASSLEAGTRNTEAFF.

V is TRBV19 and J is TRBJ1-2; weak D call: TRBD1 (5 bases). Per the germline V gene, CDR1 is LNHDA and CDR2 is SQIVND (reference sequence). Trimming removed 3 bases from V and 4 bases from J, with 12 bases in between. The CDR3 is 14 amino acids. The CDR3 protein is CASSMLDTLYGYTF. The DNA of the CDR3 is TGTGCCAGTAGTATGCTGGACACCCTCTATGGCTACACCTTC.

Ten or more counts support this clonotype. This chain uses TRBV6-2 or TRBV6-3 with TRBJ2-5; 9 bases align to TRBD2. CDR1 is MNHEY and CDR2 is SVGEGT in the germline V gene. V gave up 2 bases and J gave up 5 bases; unmatched junction bases: 6. The CDR3 has 15 residues. The CDR3 sequence: CASSYPRGGRETQYF. CDR3 DNA sequence: TGTGCCAGCAGTTACCCGCGGGGGGGCCGCGAGACCCAGTACTTC.

This clonotype was recorded at least ten times. The chain links TRBV15 to TRBJ2-7, with a weak D call TRBD1 (5 bases). Germline CDR1 and CDR2: LNHNV and YYDKDF (reference sequence). The V gene lost 3 bases and the J gene lost 2 bases, with 14 bases spanning the gap. CDR3 length: 15 residues. The CDR3 bases are TGTGCCACCAGCAGCCGACCACCCAGGGCCTACGAGCAGTACTTC. Its translation: CATSSRPPRAYEQYF.

This clonotype was seen more than once but under ten times. J is TRBJ2-7 and V is TRBV4-1; no reliable D call. V lost 2 bases to trimming and J lost 0 bases, with 17 bases between them. The CDR3 loop spans 17 amino acids. Germline assignment: CDR1 MGHRA and CDR2 YSYEKL. CDR3 sequence (DNA): TGCGCCAGCAGCCAATTCCTCGGCTTGATGAGCTCCTACGAGCAGTACTTC. This encodes CASSQFLGLMSSYEQYF.

This clonotype was detected ten times or more. The V gene is TRBV27, the J gene TRBJ2-7, with 10 bases matching TRBD1. Germline lookup yields CDR1 MNHEY and CDR2 SMNVEV (reference sequence). The CDR3 length is 16 residues. V dropped 5 bases and J dropped 0; count of bases not matched to a gene: 7. As DNA, the CDR3 is TGTGCCAGCAGTCTCGGGACAGGGGCCAGCTCCTACGAGCAGTACTTC. Translation gives CASSLGTGASSYEQYF.

Here the CDR3 reads CAWRGDSYGYTF. In nucleotides, the CDR3 is TGTGCCTGGAGGGGGGACAGTTATGGCTACACCTTC. The V call is TRBV30, the J call TRBJ1-2; 7 nucleotides agree with TRBD1. The length of the CDR3 is 12 residues. Per the germline V gene, CDR1 is GTSNPN and CDR2 is SVGIG (reference sequence). V was pared by 3 bases and J by 5 bases, with 3 bases of the junction left unmatched.

This clonotype was detected ten times or more. This chain joins TRBV2 and TRBJ1-6, with TRBD1 identical over 8 bases. Trimming removed 6 bases from V and 7 bases from J; junction bases left unmatched: 11. CDR1 and CDR2 (germline): SNHLY, FYNNEI. The CDR3 covers 16 residues. CDR3 loop: CASRPPTGVGNSPLHF. In DNA, the CDR3 is TGTGCCAGCAGACCTCCGACAGGGGTCGGAAATTCACCCCTCCACTTT.

This clonotype came up many times. The V call is TRBV12-3 or TRBV12-4, the J call TRBJ2-7; 7 positions agree with TRBD1. After removal of 5 bases from V and 2 bases from J, the junction contained 6 bases not matched to a gene. The CDR3 extends over 14 amino acids. CDR3 amino acids: CASSGTTGTYEQYF. Here the CDR3 DNA reads TGTGCCAGCAGTGGTACGACAGGGACCTACGAGCAGTACTTC.